The rows below give T cell receptor beta chains drawn from one sample of a study of blood T cell repertoires in COVID-19. Assay used: immunoSEQ multiplex PCR; TCRdb lists only in-frame clones, some missing. Among under 130,000 clones listed, 69% were seen once. The specimen sequenced was peripheral blood. These receptors all come from a man older than 75 with acute or convalescent COVID-19. Each CDR3 is given with its conserved first and last residue. D genes are given only for firm matches. Clone size is shown for a subset of rows, as once, few, many or a class of expanded clone.

v_gene	abundance	d_gene	j_gene	CDR3nt	CDR3aa
TRBV27	many	TRBD2	TRBJ2-1	TGTGCCAGCACCGTTTGGAATAGCGGGGCCCGGTACAATGAGCAGTTCTTC	CASTVWNSGARYNEQFF
TRBV7-2	.	.	TRBJ1-2	TGTGCCAGCAGCCCCTCGAGCGGTGGCTACACCTTC	CASSPSSGGYTF
TRBV7-2	.	.	TRBJ2-7	TGTGCCAGCAGCTCTAAGGAGGCCTCCTACGAGCAGTACTTC	CASSSKEASYEQYF
TRBV5-1	few	.	TRBJ1-2	TGCGCCAGCAGCTTGGGTCAGGAGGGCGCTAACTATGGCTACACCTTC	CASSLGQEGANYGYTF
TRBV30	.	.	TRBJ1-6	TGTGCCTGGAATTTTGCAGGGCCCGGGTCACCCCTCCACTTT	CAWNFAGPGSPLHF
TRBV5-6	once	TRBD1	TRBJ1-3	TGTGCCAGCAGCTTCCGACAGGGGGCATCACGAAACACCATATATTTT	CASSFRQGASRNTIYF
TRBV10-3	many	TRBD1	TRBJ1-2	TGTGCCATCAGTGGGGGACAGGGACTAAACTATGGCTACACCTTC	CAISGGQGLNYGYTF
TRBV28	few	TRBD2	TRBJ2-1	TGTGCCAGCAGTTTATATGGACTAGCGGGTGTATACAATGAGCAGTTCTTC	CASSLYGLAGVYNEQFF
TRBV9	few	TRBD2	TRBJ2-5	TGTGCCAGCAGCCGGGGGGTCGGGGAAGAGACCCAGTACTTC	CASSRGVGEETQYF
TRBV27	.	TRBD2	TRBJ2-1	TGTGCCAGCAGTTCCAGGACCCGAGAGGGGCTAGCGGGTTACAGTGAGCAGTTCTTC	CASSSRTREGLAGYSEQFF
TRBV11-2	once	TRBD1	TRBJ2-1	TGTGCCAGCAGACTGACAGGGAATTATGAGCAGTTCTTC	CASRLTGNYEQFF
TRBV7-2	.	.	TRBJ1-2	TGTGCCAGCAGCTTAGATTCTTGGGGGGCTAACTATGGCTACACCTTC	CASSLDSWGANYGYTF
TRBV11-3	once	TRBD2	TRBJ2-7	TGTGCCAGCAGCTTGGGGACTAGCGGGGACTACGAGCAGTACTTC	CASSLGTSGDYEQYF
TRBV3-1/TRBV3-2	many	TRBD1	TRBJ2-5	TGTGCCAGCGGATTTCAGGGGGCCCCTCGGGAGACCCAGTACTTC	CASGFQGAPRETQYF
TRBV11-2	.	.	TRBJ1-2	TGTGCCAGCAGCTCAACAGGGCCCTATGGCTACACCTTC	CASSSTGPYGYTF
TRBV25-1	.	.	TRBJ1-5	TGTGCCAGCAGTGAAGGGGAGAATCAGCCCCAGCATTTT	CASSEGENQPQHF
TRBV14	once	.	TRBJ1-3	TGTGCCAGCAGCCAAGTCACCGGGACACCTGGAAACACCATATATTTT	CASSQVTGTPGNTIYF
TRBV6-2/TRBV6-3	.	.	TRBJ1-4	TGTGCCAGCAGTTTGAGTGAAAAACTGTTTTTT	CASSLSEKLFF
TRBV6-2/TRBV6-3	.	TRBD1	TRBJ2-5	TGTGCCAGCAGTCGGGACAGGGGGGGCCCAGAGACCCAGTACTTC	CASSRDRGGPETQYF
TRBV9	.	TRBD2	TRBJ2-1	TGTGCCAGCAGCGTAGGGCCTAGCGGGTACAATGAGCAGTTCTTC	CASSVGPSGYNEQFF
TRBV28	.	TRBD1	TRBJ1-4	TGTGCCAGCAGGGGAAACGACAGGGAGGTTGAAAAACTGTTTTTT	CASRGNDREVEKLFF
TRBV19	.	.	TRBJ2-6	TGTGCCAGTAGTGTGGGGGGGCCTGGGGCCAACGTCCTGACTTTC	CASSVGGPGANVLTF
TRBV9	.	TRBD2	TRBJ2-1	TGTGCCAGCCAGCGTACCTCCCTAGCGGGAGGGCCTCAGTTCTTC	CASQRTSLAGGPQFF
TRBV7-2	.	.	TRBJ2-1	TGTGCCAGCAGCTCCCCGGCGGGCCTAGCCAATGAGCAGTTCTTC	CASSSPAGLANEQFF
TRBV7-9	few	.	TRBJ1-1	TGTGCCAGCAGCGCAGGGTTCACTGAAGCTTTCTTT	CASSAGFTEAFF
TRBV19	.	TRBD2	TRBJ2-1	TGTGCCAGTAGTATTTCGGCGGGAGGGTCCTACAATGAGCAGTTCTTC	CASSISAGGSYNEQFF
TRBV19	.	.	TRBJ2-7	TGTGCCAGTAGTATTTACGGACAGTTCTACGAGCAGTACTTC	CASSIYGQFYEQYF
TRBV5-1	.	.	TRBJ2-7	TGCGCCAGCAGCTTGGGCCTGCACCTGGAGTACGAGCAGTACTTC	CASSLGLHLEYEQYF
TRBV3-1/TRBV3-2	.	TRBD1	TRBJ1-6	TGTGCCAGCAGCCAAGGGACAGGGGTAAGGTCACCCCTCCACTTT	CASSQGTGVRSPLHF
TRBV18	.	.	TRBJ1-1	TGTGCCAGCTCCCCCGGGACTGCAGTGAACACTGAAGCTTTCTTT	CASSPGTAVNTEAFF
TRBV29-1	.	TRBD2	TRBJ2-7	TGCAGCGGCGCCGGGACTAGCTCCTACGAGCAGTACTTC	CSGAGTSSYEQYF
TRBV29-1	few	TRBD1	TRBJ1-2	TGCAGCTCGACAGGGTGGCCTTATGGCTACACCTTC	CSSTGWPYGYTF
TRBV11-2	.	.	TRBJ2-1	TGTGCCAGCAGCTTAGATTGGCAGGTCAGCGAGCAGTTCTTC	CASSLDWQVSEQFF
TRBV2	few	TRBD1	TRBJ1-1	TGTGCCAGCAGGCCGACAGGGTTCAGCGCTGAAGCTTTCTTT	CASRPTGFSAEAFF
TRBV5-1	.	TRBD1	TRBJ1-1	TGCGCCAGCAGCTTCGACCGGACAGGCGGCACTGAAGCTTTCTTT	CASSFDRTGGTEAFF
TRBV3-1/TRBV3-2	.	TRBD2	TRBJ2-7	TGTGCCAGCACCCAGAACAGCGGGAGGGTCTACTACGAGCAGTACTTC	CASTQNSGRVYYEQYF
TRBV28	few	TRBD2	TRBJ2-7	TGTGCCAGCAGTTTATCCCCCCGCGGACTAGCGGGAGGGACGTACGAGCAGTACTTC	CASSLSPRGLAGGTYEQYF
TRBV5-1	.	TRBD1	TRBJ2-2	TGCGCCAGCAGCTTTAGTGGGACAGCGAACACCGGGGAGCTGTTTTTT	CASSFSGTANTGELFF
TRBV5-1	once	.	TRBJ1-6	TGCGCCAGCAGCAGAACAGGGCCCGATTCACCCCTCCACTTT	CASSRTGPDSPLHF
TRBV28	.	.	TRBJ1-6	TGTGCCAGCAACCTGCCGGGACACCCAGGCAATTCACCCCTCCACTTT	CASNLPGHPGNSPLHF
TRBV10-1	.	.	TRBJ2-3	TGCGCCAGCAGTGACATCGGGAGCACAGATACGCAGTATTTT	CASSDIGSTDTQYF